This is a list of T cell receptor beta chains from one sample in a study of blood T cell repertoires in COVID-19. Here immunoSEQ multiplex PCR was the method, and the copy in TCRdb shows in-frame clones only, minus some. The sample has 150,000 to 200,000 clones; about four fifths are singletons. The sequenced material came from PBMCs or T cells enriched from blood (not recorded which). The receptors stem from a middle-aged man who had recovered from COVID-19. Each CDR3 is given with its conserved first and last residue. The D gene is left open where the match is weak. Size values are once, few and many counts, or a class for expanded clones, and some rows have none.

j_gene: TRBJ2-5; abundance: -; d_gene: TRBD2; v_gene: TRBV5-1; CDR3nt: TGCGCCAGCAGCTCCGATAGCGGGCGACAAGAGACCCAGTACTTC; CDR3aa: CASSSDSGRQETQYF
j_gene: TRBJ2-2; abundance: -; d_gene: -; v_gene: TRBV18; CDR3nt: TGTGCCAGCTCACCGCGATCGGACACCGGGGAGCTGTTTTTT; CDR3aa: CASSPRSDTGELFF
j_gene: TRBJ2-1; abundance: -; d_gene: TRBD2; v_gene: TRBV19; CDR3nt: TGTGCCAGTCTGGCGGGAGGACTTGACAATGAGCAGTTCTTC; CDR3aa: CASLAGGLDNEQFF
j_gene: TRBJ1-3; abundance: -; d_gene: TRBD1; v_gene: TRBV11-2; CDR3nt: TGTGCCAGCAGCACGACAGGGGGCCGAGGAAACACCATATATTTT; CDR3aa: CASSTTGGRGNTIYF
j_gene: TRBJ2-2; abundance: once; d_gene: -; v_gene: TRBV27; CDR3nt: TGTGGTCCCTCAGGGCAGGGCACCGGGGAGCTGTTTTTT; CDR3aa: CGPSGQGTGELFF
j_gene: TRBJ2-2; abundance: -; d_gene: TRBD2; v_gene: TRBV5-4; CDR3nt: TGTGCCAGCAGCTTGGGCCTAGCGGGTGGTACCGGGGAGCTGTTTTTT; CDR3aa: CASSLGLAGGTGELFF
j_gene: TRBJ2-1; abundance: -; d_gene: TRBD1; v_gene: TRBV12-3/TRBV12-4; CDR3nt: TGTGCCAGCAGGCAGGGGGTCTCCAATGAGCAGTTCTTC; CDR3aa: CASRQGVSNEQFF
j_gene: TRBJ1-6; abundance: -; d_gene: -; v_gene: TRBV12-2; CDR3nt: TGTGCAAGTCGGACCCAAGCGGACGGCGCTCTCTATAATTCACCCCTCCACTTT; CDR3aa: CASRTQADGALYNSPLHF
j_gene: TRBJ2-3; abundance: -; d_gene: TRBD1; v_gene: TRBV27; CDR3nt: TGTGCCAGCAGTTCGGGGACAGCCACAGATACGCAGTATTTT; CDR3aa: CASSSGTATDTQYF
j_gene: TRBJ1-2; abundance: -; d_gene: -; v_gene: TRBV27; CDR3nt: TGTGCCAGCAGTCTTACAGTTAACTATGGCTACACCTTC; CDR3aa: CASSLTVNYGYTF
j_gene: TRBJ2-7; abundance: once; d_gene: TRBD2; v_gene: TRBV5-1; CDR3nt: TGCGCCAGCAGCTCCCCTAGCGGGGGGCCTCAAGGAGAGCAGTACTTC; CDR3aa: CASSSPSGGPQGEQYF
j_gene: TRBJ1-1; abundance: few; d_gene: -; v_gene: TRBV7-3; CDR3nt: TGTGCCTCGCGGGAGCAGATGAACACTGAAGCTTTCTTT; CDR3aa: CASREQMNTEAFF
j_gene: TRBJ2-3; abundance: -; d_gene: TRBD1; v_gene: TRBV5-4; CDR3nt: TGTGCCAGCAGCCGTCCTGGACAGGGCACAGATACGCAGTATTTT; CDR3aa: CASSRPGQGTDTQYF
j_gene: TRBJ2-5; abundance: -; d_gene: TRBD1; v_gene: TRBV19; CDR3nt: TGTGCCAGCGGACAGGGGCTTGGAGAGACCCAGTACTTC; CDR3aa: CASGQGLGETQYF
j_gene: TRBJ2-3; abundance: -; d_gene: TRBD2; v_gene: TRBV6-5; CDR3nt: TGTGCCAGCAACGACGCTAGCGGGACAGATACGCAGTATTTT; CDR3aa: CASNDASGTDTQYF
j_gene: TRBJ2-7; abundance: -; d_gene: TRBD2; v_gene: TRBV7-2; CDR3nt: TGTGCCAGCAGCTTTAGCTTGACTAGCAGCTCCTACGAGCAGTACTTC; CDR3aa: CASSFSLTSSSYEQYF
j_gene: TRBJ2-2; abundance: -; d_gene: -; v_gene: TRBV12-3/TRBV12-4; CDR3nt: TGTGCCAGCAGTTTTATAGTGTCCGGGGAGCTGTTTTTT; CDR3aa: CASSFIVSGELFF
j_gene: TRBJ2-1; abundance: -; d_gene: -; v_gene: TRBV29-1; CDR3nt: TGCAGCGCCTGGACACCGGCCTCCTACAATGAGCAGTTCTTC; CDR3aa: CSAWTPASYNEQFF
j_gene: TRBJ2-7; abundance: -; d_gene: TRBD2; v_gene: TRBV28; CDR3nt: TGTGCCAGCAGTCTCCCAGCGGGAGGGCCTTCAGAGAAGTACTTC; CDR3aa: CASSLPAGGPSEKYF
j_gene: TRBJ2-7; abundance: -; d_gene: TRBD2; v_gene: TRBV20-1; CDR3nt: TGCAGTGCCAGTAGCGGGAGGGCCTACGAGCAGTACTTC; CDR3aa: CSASSGRAYEQYF
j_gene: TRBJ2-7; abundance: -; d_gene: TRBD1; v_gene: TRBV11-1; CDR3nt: TGTGCCAGCAGCCTCGGGACAGATTTCTACGAGCAGTACTTC; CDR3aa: CASSLGTDFYEQYF
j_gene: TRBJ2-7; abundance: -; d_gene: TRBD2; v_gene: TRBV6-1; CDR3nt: TGTGCCAGCAGTGAAGCGCCCGGGGGGACCTCCTACGAGCAGTACTTC; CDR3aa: CASSEAPGGTSYEQYF
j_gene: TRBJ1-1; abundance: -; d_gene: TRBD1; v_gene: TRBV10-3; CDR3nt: TGTGCCATCAGTCCAATCGGGACAGGGGGTAACACTGAAGCTTTCTTT; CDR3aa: CAISPIGTGGNTEAFF
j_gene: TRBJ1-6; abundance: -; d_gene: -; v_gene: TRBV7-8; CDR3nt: TGTGCCAGCAGCTTAGGACAGGCACCCCATTCACCCCTCCACTTT; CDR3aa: CASSLGQAPHSPLHF
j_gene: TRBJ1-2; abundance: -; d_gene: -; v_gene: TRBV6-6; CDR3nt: TGTGCCAGCAGTCTACCCTCACTCGCCGGCTACACCTTC; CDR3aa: CASSLPSLAGYTF
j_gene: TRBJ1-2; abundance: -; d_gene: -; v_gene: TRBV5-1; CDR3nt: TGCGCCAGCAGCTTTGGGAGCACTTCGGGGTATGGCTACACCTTC; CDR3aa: CASSFGSTSGYGYTF
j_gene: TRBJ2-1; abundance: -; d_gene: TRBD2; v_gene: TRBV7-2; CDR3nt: TGTGCCAGCAGCTCAGGCAGCGGGAGGGCCGGCGGTGAGCAGTTCTTC; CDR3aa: CASSSGSGRAGGEQFF
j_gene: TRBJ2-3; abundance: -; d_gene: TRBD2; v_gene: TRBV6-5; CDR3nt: TGTGCCAACGCGAAGACTAGCGGAGTGGTAGATACGCAGTATTTT; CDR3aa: CANAKTSGVVDTQYF
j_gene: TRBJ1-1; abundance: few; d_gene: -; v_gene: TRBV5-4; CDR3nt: TGTGCCAGCAGCTTGGCGGGGAGGTTCGCGGACACTGAAGCTTTCTTT; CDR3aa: CASSLAGRFADTEAFF
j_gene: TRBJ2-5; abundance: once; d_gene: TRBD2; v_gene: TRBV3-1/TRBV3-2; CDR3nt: TGTGCCAGCTCCTCGCCCGGGGGGGGCCGGGAGACCCAGTACTTC; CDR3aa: CASSSPGGGRETQYF
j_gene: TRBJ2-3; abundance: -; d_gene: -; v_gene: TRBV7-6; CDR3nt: TGTGCCAGCAGCTTAGGGAGTGGGGCGGGAACCACAGATACGCAGTATTTT; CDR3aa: CASSLGSGAGTTDTQYF
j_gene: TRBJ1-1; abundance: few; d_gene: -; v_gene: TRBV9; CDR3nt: TGTGCCAGCAGCGCGGCGGTGGGTGAAGCTTTCTTT; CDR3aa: CASSAAVGEAFF
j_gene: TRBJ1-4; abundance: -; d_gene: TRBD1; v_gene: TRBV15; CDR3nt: TGTGCCACGAATCCGGACAGGGGGGACGAAAAACTGTTTTTT; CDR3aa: CATNPDRGDEKLFF
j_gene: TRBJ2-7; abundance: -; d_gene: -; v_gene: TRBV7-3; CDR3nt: TGTGCCAGCAGCTTAACAGGCGGGCCAGCTTACGAGCAGTACTTC; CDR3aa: CASSLTGGPAYEQYF
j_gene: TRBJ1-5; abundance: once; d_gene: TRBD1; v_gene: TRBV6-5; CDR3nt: TGTGCCAGCAGGACAGGGTTAAATCAGCCCCAGCATTTT; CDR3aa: CASRTGLNQPQHF
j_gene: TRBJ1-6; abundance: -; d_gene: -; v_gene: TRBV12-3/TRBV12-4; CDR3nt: TGTGCCAGCAGTTTATACAGAGATTCACCCCTCCACTTT; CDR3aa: CASSLYRDSPLHF
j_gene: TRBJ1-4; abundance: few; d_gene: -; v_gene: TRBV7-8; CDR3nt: TGTGCCAGCAGCTTAGCTCTTGGGACTACTAATGAAAAACTGTTTTTT; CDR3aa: CASSLALGTTNEKLFF
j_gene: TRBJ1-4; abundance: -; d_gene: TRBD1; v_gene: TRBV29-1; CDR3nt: TGCAGCGTTCAGAGGGGGACAGGGGCCTCTAATGAAAAACTGTTTTTT; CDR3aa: CSVQRGTGASNEKLFF
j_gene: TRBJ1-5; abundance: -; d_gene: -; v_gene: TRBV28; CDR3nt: TGTGCCAGCAGTTTTCAAGGGGATCAGCCCCAGCATTTT; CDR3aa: CASSFQGDQPQHF
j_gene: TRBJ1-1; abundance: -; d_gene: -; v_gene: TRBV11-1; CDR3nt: TGTGCCAGCGGTCGGACAGAGAACACTGAAGCTTTCTTT; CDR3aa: CASGRTENTEAFF
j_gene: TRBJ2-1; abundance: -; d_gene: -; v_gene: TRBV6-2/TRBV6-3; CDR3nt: TGTGCCAGCAGTTACTCGCGGTACAATGAGCAGTTCTTC; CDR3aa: CASSYSRYNEQFF
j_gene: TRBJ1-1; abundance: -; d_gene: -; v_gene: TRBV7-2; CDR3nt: TGTGCCAGCAGCCCGCGACTCCTCGGGGATCCTGAAGCTTTCTTT; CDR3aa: CASSPRLLGDPEAFF
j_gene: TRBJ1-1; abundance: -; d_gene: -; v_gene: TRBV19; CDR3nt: TGTGCCAGTAGTGAGTCAGGGTCTAAAGCTTTCTTT; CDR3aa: CASSESGSKAFF
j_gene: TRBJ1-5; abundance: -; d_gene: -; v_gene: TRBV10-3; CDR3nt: TGTGCCACCACGGGAGACCGGGCGAATCAGCCCCAGCATTTT; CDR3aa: CATTGDRANQPQHF
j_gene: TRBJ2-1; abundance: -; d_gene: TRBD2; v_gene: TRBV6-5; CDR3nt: TGTGCCAGCAGTTACTCGGCAGCGGGAGGCTTCAATGAGCAGTTCTTC; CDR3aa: CASSYSAAGGFNEQFF
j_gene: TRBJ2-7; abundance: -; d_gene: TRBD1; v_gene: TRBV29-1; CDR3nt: TGCAGCGTTGGGGACAGGGGCTACGAGCAGTACTTC; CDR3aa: CSVGDRGYEQYF
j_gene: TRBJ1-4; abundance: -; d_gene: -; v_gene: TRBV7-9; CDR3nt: TGTGCCAGCAGTTTCGGGAATGAAAAACTGTTTTTT; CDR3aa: CASSFGNEKLFF
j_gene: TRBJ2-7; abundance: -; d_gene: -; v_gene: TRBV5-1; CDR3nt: TGCGCCAGCAGCTTGCTACAGGGTCCCCTCTCCTACGAGCAGTACTTC; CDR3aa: CASSLLQGPLSYEQYF
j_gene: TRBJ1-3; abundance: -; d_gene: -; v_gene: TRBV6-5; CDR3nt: TGTGCCAGCATGCAAAGCTTCTCTGGAAACACCATATATTTT; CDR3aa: CASMQSFSGNTIYF
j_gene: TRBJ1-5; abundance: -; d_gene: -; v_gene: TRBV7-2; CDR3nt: TGTGCCAGCAGCTTAGTGTCAGGGTCACCCCAGCATTTT; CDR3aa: CASSLVSGSPQHF
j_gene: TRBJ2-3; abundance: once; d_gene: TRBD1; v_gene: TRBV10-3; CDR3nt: TGTGCCATCAGTGAGTTTGGACAGGGCAATCCAAGCACAGATACGCAGTATTTT; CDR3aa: CAISEFGQGNPSTDTQYF
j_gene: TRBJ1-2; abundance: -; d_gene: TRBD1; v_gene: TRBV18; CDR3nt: TGTGCCAGCTCACCACGTTCCGGACAGGCTGGCTACACCTTC; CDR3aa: CASSPRSGQAGYTF
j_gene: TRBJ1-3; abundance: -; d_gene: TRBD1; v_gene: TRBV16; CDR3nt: TGTGCCAGCAGCCAATCGGACCGGGACAGCTCTGGAAACACCATATATTTT; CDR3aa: CASSQSDRDSSGNTIYF
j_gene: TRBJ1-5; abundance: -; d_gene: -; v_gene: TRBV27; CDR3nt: TGTGCCAGCAGTTTCCGGGTATCAGAGCCCCAGCATTTT; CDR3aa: CASSFRVSEPQHF